This TCR beta chain was profiled in a study of blood T cell repertoires in COVID-19 (dated by TCRdb to 2019 to 2021). Background for the entire study: Samples from collaborators originated in the United States, Italy and Spain and spanned both the acute and convalescent phases of COVID-19. Subjects who had been exposed to COVID-19, were actively infected with it, or had recovered from it provided the deeply sampled blood TCRbeta repertoires that made up the dataset. Samples were obtained from the ongoing ImmuneRACE study (first 160 participants) and from over 1,000 subjects provided by 6 global collaborators. A de-identified subject ID, COVID-19 status, age in years and sex were almost always included in the sample metadata. A freely available public database, intended as a resource for researchers studying the immune response to SARS-CoV-2, is where the repertoires were released. Where HLA class I and class II types were available, the types were taken from metadata supplied by the sample provider, not from assay-based typing. The prospective study material was composed of cDNA or gDNA derived from T cells, B-cell-depleted T cells, or PBMCs. Study-wide conclusions, independent of this receptor: Clinical and demographic metadata were provided uncurated, with the amount varying by source and participant.

This clone is a singleton in its sample. Which antigen it targets is not known. The sample holds no much larger clone one base away, and base qualities are not on file. Whole blood was collected in K2EDTA tubes by collaborating institutions according to the institutions' own protocols. For TCRbeta analysis, collaborators shipped samples in one of three forms: frozen whole blood, isolated PBMCs, or DNA extracted from either of those sample types. The immunoSEQ Assay, a bias-controlled multiplex PCR, was used to amplify TCRbeta CDR3 regions from genomic DNA. The study's processing was this. Nucleated cell counts per sample were estimated from amplification of reference gene primers within the assay. Sequence reads were collapsed and filtered to measure the absolute abundance of every unique TCRbeta CDR3 rearrangement. For each sample, productive Simpson clonality was calculated by taking the square root of Simpson's diversity index across productive rearrangements. The table was pulled from immuneACCESS by TCRdb, which kept in-frame rearrangements only. Such tables lose some clones; where checked, under half of the loss comes from unresolved V genes, and the rest has no known cause. V and J calls and clone size are given by that table; D and trimming were obtained from the DNA. The sample has around 41,000 clones on record, 85% to 95% of them singletons. Under 6% of the sample is held by the ten biggest clonotypes.

Taken from the germline V gene, the CDR1 and CDR2 loops are MNHEY and SVGAGI. Including cysteine and phenylalanine, the CDR3 has 14 amino acids. Just the 42-base CDR3 DNA is kept, in frame starting at base 1. Relative to germline, V is missing 10 bases and J is missing 7 bases, with 15 bases of the junction outside any gene match. Specimen: peripheral blood. This TCR was recovered from a human donor in a cohort sampled during active COVID-19. Recombination joined TRBV6-5 with TRBJ2-7, with 8 central nucleotides matching TRBD2. The CDR3 region reads CATSPGGPGGEQYF. Read as DNA, the sequence is TGTGCCACGAGCCCTGGGGGCCCGGGGGGGGAGCAGTACTTC.